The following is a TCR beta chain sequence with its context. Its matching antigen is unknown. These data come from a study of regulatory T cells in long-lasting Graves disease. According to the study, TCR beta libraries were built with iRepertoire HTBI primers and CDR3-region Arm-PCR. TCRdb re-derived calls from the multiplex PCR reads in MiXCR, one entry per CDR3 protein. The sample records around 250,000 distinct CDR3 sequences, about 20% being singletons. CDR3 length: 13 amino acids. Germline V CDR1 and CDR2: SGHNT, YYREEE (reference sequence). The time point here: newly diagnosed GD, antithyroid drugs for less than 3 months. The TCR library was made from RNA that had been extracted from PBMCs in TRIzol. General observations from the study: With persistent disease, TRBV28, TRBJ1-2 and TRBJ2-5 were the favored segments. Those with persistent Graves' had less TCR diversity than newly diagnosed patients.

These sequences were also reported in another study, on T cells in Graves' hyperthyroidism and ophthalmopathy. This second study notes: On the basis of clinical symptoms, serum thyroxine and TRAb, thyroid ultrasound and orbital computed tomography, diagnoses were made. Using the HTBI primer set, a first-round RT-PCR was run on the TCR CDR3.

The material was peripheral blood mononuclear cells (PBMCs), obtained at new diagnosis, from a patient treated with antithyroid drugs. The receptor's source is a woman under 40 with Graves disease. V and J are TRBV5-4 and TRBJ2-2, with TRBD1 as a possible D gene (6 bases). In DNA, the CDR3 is TGTGCTACGGACAGCTCAAGGGCCGGGGAGCTGTTTTTT. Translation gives CATDSSRAGELFF.